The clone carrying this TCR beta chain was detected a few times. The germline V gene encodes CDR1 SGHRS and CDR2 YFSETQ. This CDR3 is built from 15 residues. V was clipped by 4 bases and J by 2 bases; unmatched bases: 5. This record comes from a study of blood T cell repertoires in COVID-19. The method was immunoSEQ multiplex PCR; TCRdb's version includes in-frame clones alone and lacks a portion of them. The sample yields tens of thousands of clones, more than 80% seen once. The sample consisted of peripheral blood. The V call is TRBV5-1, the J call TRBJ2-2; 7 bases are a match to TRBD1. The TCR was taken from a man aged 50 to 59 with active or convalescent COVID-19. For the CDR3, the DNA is TGCGCCAGCAGCCCCGACAGGGCTAACACCGGGGAGCTGTTTTTT. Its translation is CASSPDRANTGELFF. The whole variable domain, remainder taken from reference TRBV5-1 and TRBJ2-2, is KAGVTQTPRYLIKTRGQQVTLSCSPISGHRSVSWYQQTPGQGLQFLFEYFSETQRNKGNFPGRFSGRQFSNSRSEMNVSTLELGDSALYLCASSPDRANTGELFFGEGSRLTVL.